Following are 3 T cell receptor beta chains from one sample sequenced in a study of blood T cell repertoires in COVID-19 (dated by TCRdb to 2018 to 2021). Libraries were built with the immunoSEQ multiplex PCR assay. Drawn from immuneACCESS, this table holds only the in-frame rearrangements with V and J called that TCRdb kept. Clones are partly lost; checked studies trace under half to an unresolved V gene and leave the rest unexplained. This sample has 70,000 to 75,000 clones in its table, and around nine tenths of those were observed once. Over 8% of the sample is held by the ten biggest clonotypes. Specimen: peripheral blood. All receptors derive from a human donor in a cohort sampled during active COVID-19.

The CDR3 bases are TGTGCCAGCAAACTATCCGGGGAGCCCATGAACACTGAAGCTTTCTTT. This gives the protein CASKLSGEPMNTEAFF. The genes are TRBV27 and TRBJ1-1; D uncertain. The V and J ends lost 7 bases and 0 bases respectively, with 18 bases between them. Germline V gene sequence: CDR1 MNHEY, CDR2 SMNVEV (reference sequence). There are 16 residues in the CDR3.

The chain combines TRBV9 with TRBJ2-7; D ambiguous. Trimming took off 4 bases at V and 7 bases at J, with 12 bases between the two ends. The CDR3 has 12 amino acids. Germline V lookup: CDR1 SGDLS, CDR2 YYNGEE. The CDR3 DNA sequence: TGTGCCAGCAGCCTCGGGTCGGATGAGCAGTACTTC. This codes for CASSLGSDEQYF.

The chain combines TRBV19 with TRBJ2-1; weak D call: TRBD1 (8 bases). Trimming cost V 4 bases and J 9 bases, with 13 bases left between them. The CDR3 spans 13 residues. Germline assignment: CDR1 LNHDA and CDR2 SQIVND (reference sequence). This CDR3 is CASSKTGEGEQFF. DNA of the CDR3: TGTGCCAGTAGTAAGACAGGGGAGGGTGAGCAGTTCTTC.